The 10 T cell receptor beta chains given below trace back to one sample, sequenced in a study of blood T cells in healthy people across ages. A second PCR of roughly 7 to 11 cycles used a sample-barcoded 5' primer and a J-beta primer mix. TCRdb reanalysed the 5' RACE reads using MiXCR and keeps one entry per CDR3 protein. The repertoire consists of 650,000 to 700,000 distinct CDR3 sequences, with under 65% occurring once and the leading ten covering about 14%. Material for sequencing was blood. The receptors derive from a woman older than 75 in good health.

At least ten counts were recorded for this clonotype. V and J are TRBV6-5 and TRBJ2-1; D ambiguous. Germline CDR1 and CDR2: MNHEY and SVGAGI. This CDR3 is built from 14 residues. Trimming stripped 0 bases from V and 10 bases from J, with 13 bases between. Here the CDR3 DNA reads TGTGCCAGCAGTTACTCAGGGTCTCTTAGAGAGCAGTTCTTC. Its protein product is CASSYSGSLREQFF.

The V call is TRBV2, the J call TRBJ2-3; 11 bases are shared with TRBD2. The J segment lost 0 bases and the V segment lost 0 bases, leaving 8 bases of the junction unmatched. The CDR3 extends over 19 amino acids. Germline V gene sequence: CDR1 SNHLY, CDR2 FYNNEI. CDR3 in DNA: TGTGCCAGCAGTGAAGCGCTTCGTCTAGCGGGGGGTAGCACAGATACGCAGTATTTT. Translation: CASSEALRLAGGSTDTQYF.

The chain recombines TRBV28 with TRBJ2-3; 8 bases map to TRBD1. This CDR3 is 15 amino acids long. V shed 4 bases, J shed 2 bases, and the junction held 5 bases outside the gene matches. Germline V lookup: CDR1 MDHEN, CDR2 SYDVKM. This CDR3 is CASSSWTGSTDTQYF. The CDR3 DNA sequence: TGTGCCAGCAGTTCCTGGACAGGGTCCACAGATACGCAGTATTTT. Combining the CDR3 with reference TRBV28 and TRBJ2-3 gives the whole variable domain DVKVTQSSRYLVKRTGEKVFLECVQDMDHENMFWYRQDPGLGLRLIYFSYDVKMKEKGDIPEGYSVSREKKERFSLILESASTNQTSMYLCASSSWTGSTDTQYFGPGTRLTVL.

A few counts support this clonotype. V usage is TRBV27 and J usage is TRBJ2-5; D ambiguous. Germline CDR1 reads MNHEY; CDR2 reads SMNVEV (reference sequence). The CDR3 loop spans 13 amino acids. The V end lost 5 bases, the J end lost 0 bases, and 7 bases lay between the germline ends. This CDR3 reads CASSDSYQETQYF. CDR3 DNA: TGTGCCAGCAGTGACTCCTACCAAGAGACCCAGTACTTC.

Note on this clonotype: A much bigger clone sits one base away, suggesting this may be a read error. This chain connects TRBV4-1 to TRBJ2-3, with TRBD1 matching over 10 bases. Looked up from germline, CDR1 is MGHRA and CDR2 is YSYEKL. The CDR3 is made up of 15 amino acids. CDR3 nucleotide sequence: TGCGCCAGCAGCCAGGGACAGGGGAGCACAAATACGCAGTATTTT. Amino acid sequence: CASSQGQGSTNTQYF.

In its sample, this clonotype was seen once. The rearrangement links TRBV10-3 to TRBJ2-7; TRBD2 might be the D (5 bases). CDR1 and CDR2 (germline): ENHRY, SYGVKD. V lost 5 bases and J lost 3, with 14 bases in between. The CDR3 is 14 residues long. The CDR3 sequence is CAISSRGGDYEQYF. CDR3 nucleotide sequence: TGTGCCATCAGTAGCCGAGGAGGTGACTACGAGCAGTACTTC.

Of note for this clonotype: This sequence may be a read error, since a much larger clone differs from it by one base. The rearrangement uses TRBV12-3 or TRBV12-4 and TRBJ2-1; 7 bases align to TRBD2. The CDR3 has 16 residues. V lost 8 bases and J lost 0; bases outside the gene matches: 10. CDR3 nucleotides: TGTGCCAGCGGACGAACTAGCGTGAGCTCCTACAATGAGCAGTTCTTC. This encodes CASGRTSVSSYNEQFF.

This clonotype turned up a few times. The CDR3 loop reads CASSSVVSGRPNEQFF. The CDR3 bases are TGTGCCAGCAGCTCTGTCGTTAGCGGGAGGCCCAATGAGCAGTTCTTC. The chain has TRBV7-3 and TRBJ2-1; 10 nucleotides agree with TRBD2. J gave up 6 bases and V 4 bases, and 9 bases lay outside the gene matches. The germline gives CDR1 SGHTA, CDR2 FQGTGA. The CDR3 is 16 residues long.

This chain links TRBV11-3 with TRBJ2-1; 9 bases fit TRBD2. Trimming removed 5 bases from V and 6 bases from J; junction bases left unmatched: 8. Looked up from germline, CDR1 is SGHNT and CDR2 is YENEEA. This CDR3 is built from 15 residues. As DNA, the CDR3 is TGTGCCAGCAGCCCCACTAGCGGGCCTGGCAATGAGCAGTTCTTC. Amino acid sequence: CASSPTSGPGNEQFF. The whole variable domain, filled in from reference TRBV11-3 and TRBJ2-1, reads EAGVVQSPRYKIIEKKQPVAFWCNPISGHNTLYWYLQNLGQGPELLIRYENEEAVDDSQLPKDRFSAERLKGVDSTLKIQPAELGDSAVYLCASSPTSGPGNEQFFGPGTRLTVL.

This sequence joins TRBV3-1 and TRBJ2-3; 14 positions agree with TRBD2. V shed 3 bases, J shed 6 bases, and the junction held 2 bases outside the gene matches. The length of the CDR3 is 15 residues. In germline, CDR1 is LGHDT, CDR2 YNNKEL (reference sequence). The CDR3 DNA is TGTGCCAGCAGCCAGCGGACTAGCGGGGGGGATACGCAGTATTTT. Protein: CASSQRTSGGDTQYF.